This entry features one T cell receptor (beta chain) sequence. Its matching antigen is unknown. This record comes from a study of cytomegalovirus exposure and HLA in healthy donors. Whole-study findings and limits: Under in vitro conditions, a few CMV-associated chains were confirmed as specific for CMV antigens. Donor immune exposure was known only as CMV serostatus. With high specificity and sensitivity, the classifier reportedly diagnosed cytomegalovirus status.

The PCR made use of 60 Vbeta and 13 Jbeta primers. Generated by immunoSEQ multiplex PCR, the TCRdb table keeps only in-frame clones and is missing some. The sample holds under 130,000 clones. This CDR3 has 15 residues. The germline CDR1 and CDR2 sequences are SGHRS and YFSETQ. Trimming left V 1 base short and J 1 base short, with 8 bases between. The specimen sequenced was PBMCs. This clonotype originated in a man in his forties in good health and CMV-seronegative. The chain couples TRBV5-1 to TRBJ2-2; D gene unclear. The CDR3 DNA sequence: TGCGCCAGCAGCTTGATCCGGTTGAACACCGGGGAGCTGTTTTTT. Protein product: CASSLIRLNTGELFF. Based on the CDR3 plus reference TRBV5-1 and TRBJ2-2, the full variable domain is KAGVTQTPRYLIKTRGQQVTLSCSPISGHRSVSWYQQTPGQGLQFLFEYFSETQRNKGNFPGRFSGRQFSNSRSEMNVSTLELGDSALYLCASSLIRLNTGELFFGEGSRLTVL.